This T cell receptor (beta chain) is from a study of cytomegalovirus exposure and HLA in healthy donors. Study-wide context: When fewer than 400 donors were genotyped, approximately 81% of them were found to fall in the Caucasian-associated ancestry cluster. Study-wide findings and caveats: TCR beta chains associated with HLA were, in a later analysis, more clonally expanded than equally common others.

The germline gives CDR1 SGHTA, CDR2 FQGTGA. The CDR3 is made up of 16 amino acids. J was trimmed by 1 base and V by 3 bases; bases with no gene match: 7. Healthy people donating bone marrow made up the donors. Turning to this clone: Its antigen is still unknown.

Vbeta (60) and Jbeta (13) primers were used in the PCR. Produced via immunoSEQ multiplex PCR; TCRdb's table is partial and in-frame only. The table shows about 210,000 clones, with roughly 87% occurring only once. The TCR originated in a man between 35 and 55 years old in good health and CMV-seropositive. This chain connects TRBV7-3 to TRBJ1-1; 8 positions match TRBD1. The source material was PBMCs. CDR3 amino acids: CASSLQGARSNTEAFF. The CDR3 coding sequence is TGTGCCAGCAGCTTGCAGGGGGCCCGCTCGAACACTGAAGCTTTCTTT.